The 19 T cell receptor beta chains in this list originate from one sample, sequenced in a study of blood T cell repertoires in COVID-19. The data were produced by immunoSEQ multiplex PCR, yet TCRdb's version contains in-frame clones alone and is incomplete. The profile shows hundreds of thousands of clones, approximately 80% of them singletons. The specimen was peripheral blood. Receptor source: a woman of 80 years or more with acute or convalescent COVID-19.

The chain carries TRBV7-9 and TRBJ2-1, with 10 positions matching TRBD2. This CDR3 has 17 residues. Germline values: CDR1 SEHNR, CDR2 FQNEAQ (reference sequence). J lost 6 bases, V lost 2 bases, and 10 bases had no gene match. This chain's CDR3 is CASSLSTPASGSNEQFF. Here the CDR3 DNA reads TGTGCCAGCAGCTTATCAACTCCGGCTAGCGGGAGCAATGAGCAGTTCTTC.

The chain combines TRBV28 with TRBJ1-2, with 7 bases lining up with TRBD1. The CDR3 is 15 residues long. The trim removed 7 bases at V and 4 bases at J, leaving 12 bases unmatched. Germline V gene sequence: CDR1 MDHEN, CDR2 SYDVKM. The CDR3 sequence is CASIGVGQSPYGYTF. CDR3 DNA sequence: TGTGCCAGCATAGGGGTGGGACAGTCTCCCTATGGCTACACCTTC.

The rearrangement joins TRBV7-2 to TRBJ1-1; D not resolved. Trimming shortened V by 5 bases and J by 0 bases, and 10 bases separated the two germline ends. Per germline, CDR1 SGHTA and CDR2 FQGNSA. The CDR3 totals 14 residues. The CDR3 reads CASSQVHLNTEAFF. In nucleotides, the CDR3 is TGTGCCAGCAGCCAGGTACATTTGAACACTGAAGCTTTCTTT.

The chain employs TRBV4-1 and TRBJ2-3; 7 bases line up with TRBD2. This CDR3 comprises 17 residues. Per germline, CDR1 MGHRA and CDR2 YSYEKL. V lost 0 bases and J lost 6; bases outside the gene matches: 12. The CDR3 spells CASSQDTGWGGADTQYF. The CDR3 DNA follows: TGCGCCAGCAGCCAAGATACGGGGTGGGGAGGGGCTGATACGCAGTATTTT.

The CDR3 sequence: CASSDRSSYNEQFF. The CDR3 DNA reads as TGTGCCAGCAGCGACCGGAGCTCCTACAATGAGCAGTTCTTC. The rearrangement joins TRBV28 to TRBJ2-1, with D hard to call. The germline gives CDR1 MDHEN, CDR2 SYDVKM. V was trimmed by 6 bases and J by 0 bases, leaving 9 bases between them. The CDR3 totals 14 residues.

The chain uses TRBV20-1 and TRBJ2-2, with D possibly TRBD1 on 5 matching bases. This CDR3 spans 11 amino acids. The germline V and J ends were trimmed by 6 bases and 6 bases, with 8 bases remaining between them. The germline gives CDR1 DFQATT, CDR2 SNEGSKA (reference sequence). The CDR3 sequence: CSAEGAGELFF. The CDR3 nucleotides are TGCAGTGCGGAAGGGGCCGGGGAGCTGTTTTTT.

The chain joins TRBV19 to TRBJ1-4; tentatively, D is TRBD1 (6 bases). V was clipped by 6 bases and J by 7 bases, with 15 bases between them. The CDR3 covers 14 residues. The germline CDR1 and CDR2 sequences are LNHDA and SQIVND (reference sequence). In DNA, the CDR3 is TGTGCCAGTAGCCCAGAACAGGGCCGTGAAAAACTGTTTTTT. Translating it yields CASSPEQGREKLFF.

This clone has more than one count but fewer than ten. V is TRBV11-3 and J is TRBJ1-1, with D perhaps matching TRBD1 (6 bases). Trimming stripped 5 bases from V and 11 bases from J, with 18 bases between. Germline CDR1 reads SGHNT; CDR2 reads YENEEA. The CDR3 is made up of 13 amino acids. CDR3 sequence (DNA): TGTGCCAGCAGCCCGAGGCGGGGGGCGCGGGCTTTCTTT. This sequence encodes CASSPRRGARAFF.

This clone was recorded only once. The chain combines TRBV18 with TRBJ1-2; 7 bases fit TRBD1. Germline V gives CDR1 KGHSH, CDR2 LQKENI. Losses at the gene ends were 3 bases for V and 3 bases for J; bases not matched to a gene: 4. This CDR3 is 14 amino acids long. CDR3 amino acids: CASSPGGQHYGYTF. For the CDR3, the DNA is TGTGCCAGCTCACCGGGGGGACAGCACTATGGCTACACCTTC.

The chain recombines TRBV20-1 with TRBJ1-1; D is undetermined. This CDR3 region has 13 residues. Germline loops: CDR1 DFQATT, CDR2 SNEGSKA (reference sequence). V was cut by 3 bases and J by 3 bases, with 11 bases left in between. The DNA of the CDR3 is TGCAGTGCTAGTTCCCCGGCGGACACTGAAGCTTTCTTT. It is translated as CSASSPADTEAFF.

The rearrangement links TRBV9 to TRBJ1-2; 7 bases match TRBD1. CDR3 length equals 16 residues. Germline CDR1 is SGDLS and CDR2 is YYNGEE. V shed 0 bases, J shed 5 bases, and the junction held 10 bases outside the gene matches. The CDR3 spells CASSVGAGQRIYGYTF. For the CDR3, the DNA is TGTGCCAGCAGCGTAGGGGCGGGACAGAGGATTTATGGCTACACCTTC.

V gene TRBV7-6 combines with J gene TRBJ2-2; possibly TRBD1 for D (5 bases). Germline V CDR1 and CDR2: SGHVS, FNYEAQ. V shed 0 bases and J shed 0 bases, with 8 bases lying between them. This CDR3 comprises 16 residues. For the CDR3, the DNA is TGTGCCAGCAGCTTAGCTGGCAGGGCGAACACCGGGGAGCTGTTTTTT. Protein: CASSLAGRANTGELFF.

CDR3 in DNA: TGCGCCAGCAGCTACGCTGGACAGATGACTGAAGCTTTCTTT. Its translation: CASSYAGQMTEAFF. The rearrangement uses TRBV5-1 and TRBJ1-1, with a tentative D call TRBD1 (6 bases). Germline CDR1 and CDR2: SGHRS and YFSETQ. The germline V and J ends were trimmed by 3 bases and 5 bases, with 14 bases remaining between them. This CDR3 has 14 amino acids.

The gene calls are TRBV2 and TRBJ2-1; 16 bases align to TRBD2. The germline V gene has CDR1 SNHLY and CDR2 FYNNEI. This CDR3 has 16 amino acids. The ends lost 7 bases at V and 13 bases at J; junction bases unmatched: 13. The CDR3 nucleotides are TGTGCCAGCATCTCTACCGGGACTAGCGGGAGGGTTTATCAGTTCTTC. It yields the protein CASISTGTSGRVYQFF.

The rearrangement links TRBV6-5 to TRBJ2-7, with no clear D. Germline-derived CDR1 and CDR2 are MNHEY and SVGAGI. This CDR3 has 15 amino acids. The ends were cut back, 6 bases at V and 2 bases at J, with 17 bases in the middle. In DNA form, the CDR3 reads TGTGCCAGCAGCCCCCTCCGACACCGAACCTACGAGCAGTACTTC. Its translation: CASSPLRHRTYEQYF.

The chain combines TRBV6-5 with TRBJ1-2, with TRBD1 identical over 10 bases. V was clipped by 10 bases and J by 4 bases; unmatched bases: 9. The germline V gene encodes CDR1 MNHEY and CDR2 SVGAGI. CDR3 length: 14 residues. CDR3 protein: CATSVRDRGYGYTF. In DNA form, the CDR3 reads TGTGCCACCTCTGTACGGGACAGGGGCTATGGCTACACCTTC.

DNA for the CDR3: TGCGCCAGCAGCTTGGTTACACCAGAAGAGACCCAGTACTTC. It encodes CASSLVTPEETQYF. V and J are TRBV5-1 and TRBJ2-5; D is undetermined. Germline V gene data show CDR1 as SGHRS and CDR2 as YFSETQ. The CDR3 has 14 residues. Trimming removed 0 bases from V and 3 bases from J, with 9 bases in between.

This clone was seen a few times. The V and J genes are TRBV5-4 and TRBJ1-1, with D unclear. Trimming took off 4 bases at V and 6 bases at J, with 7 bases between the two ends. CDR1 is SGHNT and CDR2 is YYREEE in the germline V gene (reference sequence). The length of the CDR3 is 11 residues. CDR3 sequence reads: CASSREAEAFF. In nucleotides, the CDR3 is TGTGCCAGCAGCCGGGAGGCTGAAGCTTTCTTT.

The rearrangement links TRBV5-8 to TRBJ1-5; D uncertain. Trimming pared 5 bases from V and 4 bases from J, leaving 13 bases between. The CDR3 is made up of 14 amino acids. Germline V gives CDR1 SGHTS, CDR2 YDEGEE. The CDR3 DNA follows: TGTGCCAGCAGAGAACACAGAACAAATCAGCCCCAGCATTTT. Amino acid sequence: CASREHRTNQPQHF.